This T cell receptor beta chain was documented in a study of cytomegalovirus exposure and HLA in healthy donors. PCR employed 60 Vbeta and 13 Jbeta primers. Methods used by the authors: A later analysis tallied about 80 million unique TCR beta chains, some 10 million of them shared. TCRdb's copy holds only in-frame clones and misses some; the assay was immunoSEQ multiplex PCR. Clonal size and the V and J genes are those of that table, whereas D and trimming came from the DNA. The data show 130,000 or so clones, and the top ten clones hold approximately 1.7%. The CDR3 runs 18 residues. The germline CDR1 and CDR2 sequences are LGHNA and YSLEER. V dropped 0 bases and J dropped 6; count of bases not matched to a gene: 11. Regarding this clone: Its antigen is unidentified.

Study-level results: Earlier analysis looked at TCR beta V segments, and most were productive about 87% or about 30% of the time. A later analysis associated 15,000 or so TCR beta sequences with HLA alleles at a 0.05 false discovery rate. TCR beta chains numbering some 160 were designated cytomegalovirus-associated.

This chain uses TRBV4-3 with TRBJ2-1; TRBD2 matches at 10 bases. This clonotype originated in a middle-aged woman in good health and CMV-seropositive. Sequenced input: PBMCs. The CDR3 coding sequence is TGCGCCAGCAGCCAAGATGTTCCTAGCGGGAGCCCCCCCAATGAGCAGTTCTTC. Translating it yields CASSQDVPSGSPPNEQFF.